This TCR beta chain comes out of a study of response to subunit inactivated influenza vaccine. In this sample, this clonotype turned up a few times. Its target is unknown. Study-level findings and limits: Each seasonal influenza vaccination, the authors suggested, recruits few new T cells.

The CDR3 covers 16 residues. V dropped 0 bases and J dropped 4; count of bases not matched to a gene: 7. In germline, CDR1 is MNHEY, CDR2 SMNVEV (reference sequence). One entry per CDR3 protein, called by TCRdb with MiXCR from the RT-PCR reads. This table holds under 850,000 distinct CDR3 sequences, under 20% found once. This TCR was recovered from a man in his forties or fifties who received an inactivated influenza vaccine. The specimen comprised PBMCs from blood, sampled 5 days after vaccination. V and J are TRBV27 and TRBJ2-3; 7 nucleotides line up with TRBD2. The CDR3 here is CASSLSVAGVSDTQYF. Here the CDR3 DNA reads TGTGCCAGCAGTTTATCGGTCGCGGGAGTCTCAGATACGCAGTATTTT.